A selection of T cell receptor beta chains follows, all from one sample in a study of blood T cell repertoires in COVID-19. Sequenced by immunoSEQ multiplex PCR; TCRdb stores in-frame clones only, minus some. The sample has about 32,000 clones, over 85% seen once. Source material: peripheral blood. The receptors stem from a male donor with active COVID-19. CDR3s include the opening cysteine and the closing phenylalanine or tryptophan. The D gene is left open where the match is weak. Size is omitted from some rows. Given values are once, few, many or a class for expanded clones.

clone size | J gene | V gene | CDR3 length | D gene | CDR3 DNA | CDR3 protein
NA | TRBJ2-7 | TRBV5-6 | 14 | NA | TGTGCCAGCAGCTTAGGCGACTGGGCCTACGAGCAGTACTTC | CASSLGDWAYEQYF
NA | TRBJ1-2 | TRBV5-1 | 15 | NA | TGCGCCAGCAGCTTGGCCCGGGACAAGAGTAATGGCTACACCTTC | CASSLARDKSNGYTF
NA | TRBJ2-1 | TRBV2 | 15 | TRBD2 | TGTGCCAGCAGGGTCCGTAGCGGGGGGAACAATGAGCAGTTCTTC | CASRVRSGGNNEQFF
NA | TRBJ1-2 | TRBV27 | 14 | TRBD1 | TGTGCCAGCAACTCGAGGGGGCGAGGCTATGGCTACACCTTC | CASNSRGRGYGYTF
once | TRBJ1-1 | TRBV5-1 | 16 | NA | TGCGCCAGCAGCCAGCAGCACAGGGTAAGGACCACTGAAGCTTTCTTT | CASSQQHRVRTTEAFF
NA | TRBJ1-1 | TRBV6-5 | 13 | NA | TGTGCCAGCAGAGCGCGAGTGAACACTGAAGCTTTCTTT | CASRARVNTEAFF
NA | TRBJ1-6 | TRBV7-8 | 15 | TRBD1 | TGTGCCAGCAGTTTCATGACAGGGGGAGATTCACCCCTCCACTTT | CASSFMTGGDSPLHF
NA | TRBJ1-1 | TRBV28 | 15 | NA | TGTGCCAGCAGTTTTAGCACAGGGCGGGACACTGAAGCTTTCTTT | CASSFSTGRDTEAFF
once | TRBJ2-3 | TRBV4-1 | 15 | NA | TGCGCCAGCAGCCAAGGAGTCCTTAGCACAGATACGCAGTATTTT | CASSQGVLSTDTQYF
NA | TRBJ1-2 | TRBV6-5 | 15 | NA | TGTGCCAGCAAACAAGGAGGGGACTTTAACTATGGCTACACCTTC | CASKQGGDFNYGYTF
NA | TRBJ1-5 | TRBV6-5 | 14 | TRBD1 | TGTGCCAGCAAGTTCGGGACAGGGGTTGGACCCCAGCATTTT | CASKFGTGVGPQHF
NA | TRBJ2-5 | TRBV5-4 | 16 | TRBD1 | TGTGCCAGCAGCTCCATTTCAACAGGGGTGGGGGAGACCCAGTACTTC | CASSSISTGVGETQYF
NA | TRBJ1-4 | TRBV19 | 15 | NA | TGTGCCAGTAGCACTAACAGACTAGCTAATGAAAAACTGTTTTTT | CASSTNRLANEKLFF
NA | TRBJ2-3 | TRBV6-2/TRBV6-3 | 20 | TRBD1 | TGTGCCAGCAGTTACATACAGGGGGCGGCCAGCGCCGAGAGCACAGATACGCAGTATTTT | CASSYIQGAASAESTDTQYF
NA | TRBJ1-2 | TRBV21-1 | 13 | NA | TGTGCCAGCAGCAAAGTAACGGGCTATGGCTACACCTTC | CASSKVTGYGYTF
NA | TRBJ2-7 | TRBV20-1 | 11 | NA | TGCAGTGCTAAACAGGCCTACGAGCAGTACTTC | CSAKQAYEQYF
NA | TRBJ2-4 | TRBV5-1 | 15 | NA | TGCGCCAGCAGCTTAGAGAGTATAGCCAAAAACATTCAGTACTTC | CASSLESIAKNIQYF
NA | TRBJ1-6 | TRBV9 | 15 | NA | TGTGCCAGCAGTGGGAGCGGGGAACGAAATTCACCCCTCCACTTT | CASSGSGERNSPLHF
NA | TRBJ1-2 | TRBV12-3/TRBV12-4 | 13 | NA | NA | CASSPEFWAGGTF
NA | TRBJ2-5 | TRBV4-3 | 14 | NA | TGCGCCAGCAGCCAATGGAGTTTTCAAGAGACCCAGTACTTC | CASSQWSFQETQYF
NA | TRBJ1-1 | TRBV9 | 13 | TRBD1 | TGTGCCAGCAGCGTGTATACAGGGGCTGAAGCTTTCTTT | CASSVYTGAEAFF
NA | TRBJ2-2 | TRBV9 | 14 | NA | TGTGCCAGCAGCCCAGGACAAAACACCGGGGAGCTGTTTTTT | CASSPGQNTGELFF
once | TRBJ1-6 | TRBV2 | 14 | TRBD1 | TGTGCCAGCAGTGGGGGACAGGGAAATTCACCCCTCCACTTT | CASSGGQGNSPLHF
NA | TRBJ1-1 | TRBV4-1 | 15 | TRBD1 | TGCGCCAGCAGCCGATCACGGGACAGGGGGGGGCGAGCCTTCTTT | CASSRSRDRGGRAFF
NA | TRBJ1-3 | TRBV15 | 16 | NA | TGCGCCACCAGCAGAGATCTGATGGACTCGGGAAACACCATATATTTT | CATSRDLMDSGNTIYF
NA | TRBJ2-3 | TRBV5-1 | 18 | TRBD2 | TGCGCCAGCAGCTTGCCGGGACTAGCGGGGGGTAGCACAGATACGCAGTATTTT | CASSLPGLAGGSTDTQYF
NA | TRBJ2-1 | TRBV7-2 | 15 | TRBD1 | TGTGCCAGCAGCTTAGGAGGGGGCCCCTACAATGAGCAGTTCTTC | CASSLGGGPYNEQFF
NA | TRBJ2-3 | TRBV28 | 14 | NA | TGTGCCAGCAGTTTAGGGGCCCTACTGGATACGCAGTATTTT | CASSLGALLDTQYF
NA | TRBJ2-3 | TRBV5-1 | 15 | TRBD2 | TGCGCCAGTACCAGAAGCGGGGGTCGGGGAGATACGCAGTATTTT | CASTRSGGRGDTQYF
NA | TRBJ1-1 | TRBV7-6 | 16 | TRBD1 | TGTGCCAGCACCAACCCGACAGGGGCAGGGTACACTGAAGCTTTCTTT | CASTNPTGAGYTEAFF
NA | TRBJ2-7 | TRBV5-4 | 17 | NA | TGTGCCAGCAGCTTGGGAAGAGCGGGTCCGAGCTCCTACGAGCAGTACTTC | CASSLGRAGPSSYEQYF
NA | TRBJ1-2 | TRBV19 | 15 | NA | TGTGCCAGTAGTCGATCCCCTGACAGTAACTATGGCTACACCTTC | CASSRSPDSNYGYTF
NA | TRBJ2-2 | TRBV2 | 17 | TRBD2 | TGTGCCAGCAGTGCGGGACTAGCGGGGGGCTGGGCCGGGGAGCTGTTTTTT | CASSAGLAGGWAGELFF
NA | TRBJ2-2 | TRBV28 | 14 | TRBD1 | TGTGCCAGCAGTTTTCGTGGGACAGAAGAAGAGCTGTTTTTT | CASSFRGTEEELFF
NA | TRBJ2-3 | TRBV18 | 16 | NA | TGTGCCAGCCTGCCGACAGGGACTCTAAACACAGATACGCAGTATTTT | CASLPTGTLNTDTQYF
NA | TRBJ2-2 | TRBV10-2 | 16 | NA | TGCGCCAGCTGGGGAGGTTCTACACGGAACACCGGGGAGCTGTTTTTT | CASWGGSTRNTGELFF
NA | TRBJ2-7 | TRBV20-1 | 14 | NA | TGCAGTGCTAGTTGGCGAAAAGGGGCACTTGAGCAGTACTTC | CSASWRKGALEQYF
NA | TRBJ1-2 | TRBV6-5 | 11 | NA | TGTGCCAGCGGCTCAAGCTATGGCTACACCTTC | CASGSSYGYTF
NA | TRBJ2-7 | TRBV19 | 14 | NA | TGTGCCAGTAGTATAGTTGGGGCCTCCTACGAGCAGTACTTC | CASSIVGASYEQYF
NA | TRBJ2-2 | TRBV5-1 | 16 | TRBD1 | TGCGCCAGCAGCTGGACAGGGAGATGGAACACCGGGGAGCTGTTTTTT | CASSWTGRWNTGELFF
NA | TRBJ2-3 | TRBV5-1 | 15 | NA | TGCGCCAGCAGCTTGACGGAGCTCTCGACAGATACGCAGTATTTT | CASSLTELSTDTQYF
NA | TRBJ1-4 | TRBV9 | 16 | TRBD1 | TGTGCCAGCAGCCCCCGACCGACAGGGGGCGGTGAAAAACTGTTTTTT | CASSPRPTGGGEKLFF
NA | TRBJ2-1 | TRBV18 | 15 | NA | TGTGCCAGCTCGTTATCGGGTCACCCGAAGAATGAGCAGTTCTTC | CASSLSGHPKNEQFF
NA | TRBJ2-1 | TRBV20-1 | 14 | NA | TGCAGTGCTAGTAGCCCCGTCTCCTACAATGAGCAGTTCTTC | CSASSPVSYNEQFF
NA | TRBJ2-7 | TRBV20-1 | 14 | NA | TGCAGTGCTAGTCATCACAGTAGCTCCTACGAGCAGTACTTC | CSASHHSSSYEQYF
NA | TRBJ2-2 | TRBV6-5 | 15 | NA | TGTGCCACCGCAGTTCCGGGATCGGTAACCGGGGAGCTGTTTTTT | CATAVPGSVTGELFF
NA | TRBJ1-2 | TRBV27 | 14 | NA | TGTGCCAGCAGTGCCCGACTATCCTTCAATGGCTACACCTTC | CASSARLSFNGYTF
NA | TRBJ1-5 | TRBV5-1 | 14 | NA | TGCGCCAGCAGCTTGGTGGGGGGAGATCAGCCCCAGCATTTT | CASSLVGGDQPQHF
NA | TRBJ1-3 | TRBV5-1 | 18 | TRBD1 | TGCGCCAGCAGCTCTGGAATGGTGGGGACTAGCCAGGGGGACACCATATATTTT | CASSSGMVGTSQGDTIYF
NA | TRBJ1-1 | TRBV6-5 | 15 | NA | TGTGCCAGCAGTAATCTCCGCGCCGGGGGGCCTGAAGCTTTCTTT | CASSNLRAGGPEAFF
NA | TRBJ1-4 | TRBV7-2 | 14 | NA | TGTGCCAGCAGCGGCAGGGGAACCTATGAAAAACTGTTTTTT | CASSGRGTYEKLFF
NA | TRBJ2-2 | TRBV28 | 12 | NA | TGTGCCAGCAGCCTTAACACCGGGGAGCTGTTTTTT | CASSLNTGELFF
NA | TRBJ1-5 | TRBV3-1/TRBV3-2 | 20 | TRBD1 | TGTGCCAGCAGCCAAGGGATGGCCGGGACAGGGGTCTGTAGCAATCAGCCCCAGCATTTT | CASSQGMAGTGVCSNQPQHF
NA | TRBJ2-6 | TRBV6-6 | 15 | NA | TGTGCCAGCAGTTTAGGGGAGGCTGGGGCCAACGTCCTGACTTTC | CASSLGEAGANVLTF